Shown below are 17 T cell receptor beta chains from a single sample sequenced in a study of control samples from healthy donors and cancer patients. The data were produced by immunoSEQ multiplex PCR, yet TCRdb's version contains in-frame clones alone and is incomplete. The sample has fewer than 120,000 clones, roughly 88% seen once; the top ten hold around 3.9%. The sequenced sample consisted of PBMCs. All receptors derive from a woman aged 60-75 years with lung cancer.

This clone was found once. The CDR3 DNA sequence: TGTGCCAGTAGTATAGTTCGTACAGGCGGGAATGAAAAACTGTTTTTT. Protein sequence: CASSIVRTGGNEKLFF. V usage is TRBV19 and J usage is TRBJ1-4; D perhaps matches TRBD1 (5 bases). Germline CDR1 LNHDA, CDR2 SQIVND (reference sequence). The CDR3 spans 16 residues. V lost 1 base, J lost 5 bases, and 14 bases lay in between.

The gene calls are TRBV10-3 and TRBJ2-3; 9 bases map to TRBD2. The CDR3 contains 15 residues. Per the germline V gene, CDR1 is ENHRY and CDR2 is SYGVKD. V shed 3 bases, J shed 2 bases, and the junction held 3 bases outside the gene matches. The CDR3 region is CAISEGGRATDTQYF. Here the CDR3 DNA reads TGTGCCATCAGTGAAGGCGGGAGGGCCACAGATACGCAGTATTTT.

In this sample, this clone turned up once. The chain carries TRBV7-2 and TRBJ2-5, with D unresolved. The CDR3 is 12 amino acids. The germline gives CDR1 SGHTA, CDR2 FQGNSA. V gave up 5 bases and J gave up 5 bases, with 9 bases separating them. The CDR3 coding sequence is TGTGCCAGCAGCCAGAATTTGGAGACCCAGTACTTC. Translation gives CASSQNLETQYF.

This sequence joins TRBV27 and TRBJ1-6; D unclear. This CDR3 comprises 14 residues. Germline V CDR1 and CDR2: MNHEY, SMNVEV (reference sequence). V was shortened by 4 bases and J by 0 bases, with 4 bases between the two germline ends. The CDR3 coding sequence is TGTGCCAGCAGTTCTAGCTCCTATAATTCACCCCTCCACTTT. Translation gives CASSSSSYNSPLHF.

This clone was seen a single time. The chain uses TRBV24-1 and TRBJ1-2; 7 bases are a match to TRBD1. The junction had 3 bases not matched to a gene; V was cut back by 7 bases and J by 2 bases. Germline V CDR1 and CDR2: KGHDR, SFDVKD. CDR3 length equals 13 residues. In DNA, the CDR3 is TGTGCCACCAGCGGACAGGCGAACTATGGCTACACCTTC. Its translation is CATSGQANYGYTF.

V gene TRBV5-1 combines with J gene TRBJ2-1; 7 bases agree with TRBD2. The ends lost 0 bases at V and 4 bases at J; junction bases unmatched: 7. Germline V gene sequence: CDR1 SGHRS, CDR2 YFSETQ. The CDR3 sequence is 16 residues long. Here the CDR3 DNA reads TGCGCCAGCAGCTTGGTGACTAGCCGAGGGTACAATGAGCAGTTCTTC. This gives the protein CASSLVTSRGYNEQFF.

For this clone: The germline gene is not matched at one end of the junction; a read error may be the cause. V and J are TRBV7-7 and TRBJ2-1, with 9 nucleotides matching TRBD1. CDR1 is SSHAT and CDR2 is FNYEAQ in the germline V gene (reference sequence). The CDR3 has 15 residues. The CDR3 coding sequence is TGTGCTAGCAGCGAAAGTCCCGGGACAGGGTATGAGCAGTTCTTC. Translation gives CASSESPGTGYEQFF. Using reference TRBV7-7 and TRBJ2-1 for the parts outside the CDR3, the full variable domain is GAGVSQSPRYKVTKRGQDVTLRCDPISSHATLYWYQQALGQGPEFLTYFNYEAQPDKSGLPSDRFSAERPEGSISTLTIQRTEQRDSAMYRCASSESPGTGYEQFFGPGTRLTVL.

In this sample, this clone turned up a few times. The chain's CDR3 is CASTEIGFGTGELFF. CDR3 DNA: TGTGCCAGCACCGAAATTGGGTTTGGAACCGGGGAGCTGTTTTTT. The chain employs TRBV6-5 and TRBJ2-2; unclear D gene. Per germline, CDR1 MNHEY and CDR2 SVGAGI. This CDR3 comprises 15 residues. V lost 7 bases, J lost 5 bases, and 17 bases lay in between.

This sequence joins TRBV6-2 or TRBV6-3 and TRBJ1-1; D unclear. This CDR3 has 12 amino acids. Germline V gene data show CDR1 as MNHEY and CDR2 as SVGEGT. V dropped 5 bases and J dropped 7 bases, with 11 bases sitting between them. The CDR3 DNA reads TGTGCCAGCAGTACGGGAGACGGTGAAGCTTTCTTT. It is translated as CASSTGDGEAFF.

V usage is TRBV5-1 and J usage is TRBJ2-1; TRBD2 matches 13 bases. Germline V CDR1 and CDR2: SGHRS, YFSETQ. The junction had 5 bases not matched to a gene; V was cut back by 4 bases and J by 7 bases. The CDR3 consists of 15 residues. The CDR3 bases are TGCGCCAGCAGCCAACTAGCGGGAGGGCAGAATGAGCAGTTCTTC. Translated: CASSQLAGGQNEQFF.

This clone came up once. As DNA, the CDR3 is TGTGCCAGCACCAGGGGGGGCTTAGGGAATGAGCAGTTCTTC. Residues: CASTRGGLGNEQFF. The rearrangement uses TRBV6-5 and TRBJ2-1; D tentatively fits TRBD1 or TRBD2 (7 bases each). CDR1 MNHEY and CDR2 SVGAGI come from the germline V gene. V was cut by 7 bases and J by 7 bases, with 17 bases left in between. The CDR3 has 14 residues.

The count of this clone is one. The gene calls are TRBV7-2 and TRBJ2-5; D is ambiguous. Germline V gene sequence: CDR1 SGHTA, CDR2 FQGNSA. V was cut by 0 bases and J by 0 bases, with 8 bases left in between. The CDR3 covers 15 residues. CDR3: CASSLAGLDQETQYF. Written as DNA, the CDR3 is TGTGCCAGCAGCTTAGCAGGGCTGGACCAAGAGACCCAGTACTTC.

The chain is built from TRBV30 and TRBJ1-1; tentative D call: TRBD1 (6 bases). V dropped 2 bases and J dropped 7 bases, with 11 bases sitting between them. CDR1 is GTSNPN and CDR2 is SVGIG in the germline V gene (reference sequence). The CDR3 spans 12 residues. DNA of the CDR3: TGTGCCTGGAGTCTGCAAGGGGGTGAAGCTTTCTTT. Its translation: CAWSLQGGEAFF.

The chain employs TRBV10-3 and TRBJ2-7; 7 nucleotides agree with TRBD1. Trimming cost V 4 bases and J 3 bases; bases outside gene matches: 0. The CDR3 extends over 12 amino acids. Germline lookup yields CDR1 ENHRY and CDR2 SYGVKD. The CDR3 DNA reads as TGTGCCATCAGTGGACAGGGCTACGAGCAGTACTTC. Residues: CAISGQGYEQYF.

The V and J genes are TRBV9 and TRBJ2-2, with TRBD2 identical over 12 bases. Unmatched junction bases numbered 16, after V lost 0 bases and J lost 7 bases. This CDR3 is built from 20 residues. Germline-derived CDR1 and CDR2 are SGDLS and YYNGEE. CDR3 protein: CASSVAPQQASGGAFGELFF. Here the CDR3 DNA reads TGTGCCAGCAGCGTAGCGCCCCAACAAGCTAGCGGGGGGGCTTTCGGGGAGCTGTTTTTT.

The chain couples TRBV25-1 to TRBJ1-2; weak D call: TRBD1 (5 bases). Trimming removed 3 bases from V and 5 bases from J, with 10 bases in between. Germline V lookup: CDR1 MGHDK, CDR2 SYGVNS. CDR3 length equals 13 residues. CDR3 amino acids: CASSEAGGYGYTF. CDR3 in DNA: TGTGCCAGCAGTGAGGCGGGGGGATATGGCTACACCTTC.

This chain uses TRBV3-1 (or the pseudogene TRBV3-2) with TRBJ1-2; no firm D call. Germline CDR1 is LGHDT and CDR2 is YNNKEL (reference sequence). The V end lost 0 bases, the J end lost 5 bases, and 16 bases lay between the germline ends. The CDR3 covers 16 residues. DNA for the CDR3: TGTGCCAGCAGCCAAGACTTTAGGGTGTCCGCGTATGGCTACACCTTC. It is translated as CASSQDFRVSAYGYTF.